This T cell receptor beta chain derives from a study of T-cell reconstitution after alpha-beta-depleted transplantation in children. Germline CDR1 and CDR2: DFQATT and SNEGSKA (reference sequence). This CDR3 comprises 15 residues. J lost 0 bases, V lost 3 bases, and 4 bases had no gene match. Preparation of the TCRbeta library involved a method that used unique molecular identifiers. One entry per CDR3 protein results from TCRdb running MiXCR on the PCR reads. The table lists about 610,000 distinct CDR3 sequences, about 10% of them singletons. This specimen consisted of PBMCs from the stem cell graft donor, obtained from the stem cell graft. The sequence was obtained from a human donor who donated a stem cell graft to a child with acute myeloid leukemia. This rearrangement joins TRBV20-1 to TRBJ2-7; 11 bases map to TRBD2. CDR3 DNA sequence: TGCAGTGCTAGGTACGGACTAGCGGGCTCCTACGAGCAGTACTTC. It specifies CSARYGLAGSYEQYF.